The 17 T cell receptor beta chains below all came from one sample that was sequenced in a study of a mutant IDH1 vaccine in newly diagnosed glioma. As to time point: week 11, during vaccination. Alongside topical imiquimod, each dose of vaccine comprised 300 ug of mutant IDH1 20-mer peptide. These receptors' antigens are unknown. Assay: immunoSEQ multiplex PCR; the TCRdb copy retains only in-frame clones and omits some. Here the sample spans about 62,000 clones, about 91% being singletons. Here the sequenced sample was PBMCs, taken from a glioma patient whose treatment included an IDH1 peptide vaccine. Receptor source: a man aged 35-49 years with glioma.

The chain is built from TRBV12-5 and TRBJ1-2, with a possible D match to TRBD1 (6 bases). This CDR3 spans 15 amino acids. The V gene's germline CDR1 is LGHNT and CDR2 FRNRAP. V dropped 1 base and J dropped 8 bases, with 17 bases sitting between them. Written as DNA, the CDR3 is TGTGCTAGTGGTTTGGGTACGGGGGGGGCTGGAGGCTACACCTTC. As protein: CASGLGTGGAGGYTF.

The rearrangement uses TRBV21-1 and TRBJ2-7. TRBV21-1 is a known pseudogene. The CDR3 contains 15 residues. The CDR3 is CASSKGGRRTYEQYV. In DNA, the CDR3 is TGTGCCAGCAGCAAAGGGGGGAGAAGAACCTACGAGCAGTACGTC.

The rearrangement joins TRBV7-9 to TRBJ2-1, with D unresolved. CDR1 is SEHNR and CDR2 is FQNEAQ in the germline V gene (reference sequence). The CDR3 totals 13 residues. V was pared by 5 bases and J by 4 bases, with 9 bases between. CDR3 nucleotide sequence: TGTGCCAGCAGCCTGGGCTTATACAATGAGCAGTTCTTC. Translated: CASSLGLYNEQFF.

For the CDR3, the DNA is TGTGCCAGCACTCGGACAGGGGGCTCTGGAAACACCATATATTTT. It translates to CASTRTGGSGNTIYF. This chain links TRBV6-6 with TRBJ1-3; 10 bases are a match to TRBD1. V lost 7 bases to trimming and J lost 0 bases; unmatched junction nucleotides: 3. In germline, CDR1 is MNHNY, CDR2 SVGAGI (reference sequence). CDR3 length: 15 residues.

This rearrangement joins TRBV6-5 to TRBJ2-1, with TRBD2 matching over 7 bases. The junction had 2 bases not matched to a gene; V was cut back by 5 bases and J by 1 base. Germline CDR1 MNHEY, CDR2 SVGAGI. The CDR3 consists of 14 residues. The CDR3: CASSSGASYNEQFF. The CDR3, as DNA: TGTGCCAGCAGTAGCGGGGCGTCCTACAATGAGCAGTTCTTC.

This chain connects TRBV10-3 to TRBJ1-5; D is possibly TRBD1 (5 bases). With 6 bases removed from V and 4 bases from J, the gap between germline ends came to 16 bases. Per germline, CDR1 ENHRY and CDR2 SYGVKD. The length of the CDR3 is 15 residues. For the CDR3, the DNA is TGTGCCATCAGCCCCGGGGGGGGACCAAATCAGCCCCAGCATTTT. Its translation: CAISPGGGPNQPQHF.

The chain employs TRBV18 and TRBJ1-1; no definite D call. The length of the CDR3 is 12 residues. Germline-derived CDR1 and CDR2 are KGHSH and LQKENI. V lost 6 bases, J lost 7 bases, and 12 bases lay in between. CDR3 region: CASSPGMGEAFF. In DNA, the CDR3 is TGTGCCAGCTCGCCGGGGATGGGTGAAGCTTTCTTT.

The V gene is TRBV27, the J gene TRBJ2-7, with TRBD2 identical over 8 bases. V dropped 3 bases and J dropped 2; count of bases not matched to a gene: 6. Germline V lookup: CDR1 MNHEY, CDR2 SMNVEV (reference sequence). This CDR3 has 15 amino acids. CDR3 in DNA: TGTGCCAGCAGTTTCACGAGCGGGAGCCCCTACGAGCAGTACTTC. This sequence encodes CASSFTSGSPYEQYF.

This chain joins TRBV19 and TRBJ2-1; 10 nucleotides line up with TRBD2. Unmatched junction bases numbered 2, after V lost 2 bases and J lost 4 bases. This CDR3 has 15 amino acids. The germline CDR1 and CDR2 sequences are LNHDA and SQIVND (reference sequence). Here the CDR3 DNA reads TGTGCCAGTAGTATAACTAGCGGGATTTACAATGAGCAGTTCTTC. This sequence encodes CASSITSGIYNEQFF.

V gene TRBV19 combines with J gene TRBJ1-2; D uncertain. Looked up from germline, CDR1 is LNHDA and CDR2 is SQIVND (reference sequence). The V end was cut by 5 bases, the J end by 1 base, with 5 bases between. The CDR3 contains 12 residues. The CDR3 DNA reads as TGTGCCAGTAGTCGGGTTAACTATGGCTACACCTTC. Its translation: CASSRVNYGYTF.

This chain joins TRBV2 and TRBJ2-7; 9 bases map to TRBD1. V dropped 10 bases and J dropped 1; count of bases not matched to a gene: 5. The V gene's germline CDR1 is SNHLY and CDR2 FYNNEI. The CDR3 contains 13 residues. The CDR3 loop is CATQGQGSYEQYV. In DNA, the CDR3 is TGTGCCACTCAGGGACAGGGTTCCTACGAGCAGTACGTC.

The gene calls are TRBV15 and TRBJ1-3; no definite D call. Trimming took off 0 bases at V and 1 base at J, with 13 bases between the two ends. The length of the CDR3 is 17 residues. CDR1 and CDR2 (germline): LNHNV, YYDKDF (reference sequence). CDR3 DNA sequence: TGTGCCACCAGCAGAGACCTACAACCCCGGTCTGGAAACACCATATATTTT. Translation: CATSRDLQPRSGNTIYF.

This clone appeared a single time. The gene calls are TRBV4-1 and TRBJ1-5, with D possibly TRBD1 on 5 matching bases. Germline-derived CDR1 and CDR2 are MGHRA and YSYEKL. CDR3 length: 16 amino acids. Trimming took 3 bases from V and 2 from J, leaving 14 bases between them. This chain's CDR3 is CASSHLDMSGNQPQHF. Here the CDR3 DNA reads TGCGCCAGCAGCCATCTGGACATGTCGGGCAATCAGCCCCAGCATTTT.

The chain carries TRBV7-9 and TRBJ2-1; D might be TRBD2 (6 bases). Germline V gene data show CDR1 as SEHNR and CDR2 as FQNEAQ (reference sequence). The CDR3 is made up of 16 amino acids. V was clipped by 1 base and J by 7 bases, with 17 bases between them. This chain's CDR3 is CASSLVAGPGKNEQFF. The CDR3 DNA sequence: TGTGCCAGCAGCTTAGTCGCGGGGCCGGGGAAAAATGAGCAGTTCTTC.

The rearrangement links TRBV7-2 to TRBJ2-5; D call uncertain. The germline CDR1 and CDR2 sequences are SGHTA and FQGNSA. Trimming took off 7 bases at V and 0 bases at J, with 3 bases between the two ends. This CDR3 is built from 11 residues. Written as DNA, the CDR3 is TGTGCCAGCACCAACCAAGAGACCCAGTACTTC. Translated: CASTNQETQYF.

The chain links TRBV5-4 to TRBJ2-7, with 11 bases identical to TRBD1. The CDR3 runs 14 residues. The V and J ends lost 4 bases and 3 bases, in that order; junction bases with no gene match: 3. Germline V lookup: CDR1 SGHNT, CDR2 YYREEE (reference sequence). The CDR3 coding sequence is TGTGCCAGCAGCCCCGGGACAGGGGGCTACGAGCAGTACGTC. Amino acid sequence: CASSPGTGGYEQYV.

This clone has just a few counts. V gene TRBV5-6 combines with J gene TRBJ1-1; TRBD1 is a possible D gene (6 bases). Germline CDR1 SGHDT, CDR2 YYEEEE. The CDR3 totals 14 residues. The V and J ends lost 3 bases and 4 bases respectively, with 13 bases between them. The CDR3 nucleotides are TGTGCCAGCAGCTGGGCGCAAGGGGGCACTGAAGCTTTCTTT. This translates into CASSWAQGGTEAFF.